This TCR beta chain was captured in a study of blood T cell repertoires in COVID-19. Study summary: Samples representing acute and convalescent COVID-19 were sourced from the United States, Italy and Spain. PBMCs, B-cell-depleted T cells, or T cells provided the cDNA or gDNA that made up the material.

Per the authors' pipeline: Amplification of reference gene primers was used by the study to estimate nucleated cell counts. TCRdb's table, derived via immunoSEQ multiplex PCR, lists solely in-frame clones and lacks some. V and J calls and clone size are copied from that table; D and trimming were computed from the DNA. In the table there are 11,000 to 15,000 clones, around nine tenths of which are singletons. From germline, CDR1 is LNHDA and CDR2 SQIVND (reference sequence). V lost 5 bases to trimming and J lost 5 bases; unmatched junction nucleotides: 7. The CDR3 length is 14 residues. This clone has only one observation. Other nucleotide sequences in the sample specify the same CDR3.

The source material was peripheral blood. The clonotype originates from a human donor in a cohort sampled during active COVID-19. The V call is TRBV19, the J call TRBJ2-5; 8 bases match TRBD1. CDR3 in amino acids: CASSRQGARETQYF. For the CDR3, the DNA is TGTGCCAGTAGTCGGCAGGGGGCGCGGGAGACCCAGTACTTC.